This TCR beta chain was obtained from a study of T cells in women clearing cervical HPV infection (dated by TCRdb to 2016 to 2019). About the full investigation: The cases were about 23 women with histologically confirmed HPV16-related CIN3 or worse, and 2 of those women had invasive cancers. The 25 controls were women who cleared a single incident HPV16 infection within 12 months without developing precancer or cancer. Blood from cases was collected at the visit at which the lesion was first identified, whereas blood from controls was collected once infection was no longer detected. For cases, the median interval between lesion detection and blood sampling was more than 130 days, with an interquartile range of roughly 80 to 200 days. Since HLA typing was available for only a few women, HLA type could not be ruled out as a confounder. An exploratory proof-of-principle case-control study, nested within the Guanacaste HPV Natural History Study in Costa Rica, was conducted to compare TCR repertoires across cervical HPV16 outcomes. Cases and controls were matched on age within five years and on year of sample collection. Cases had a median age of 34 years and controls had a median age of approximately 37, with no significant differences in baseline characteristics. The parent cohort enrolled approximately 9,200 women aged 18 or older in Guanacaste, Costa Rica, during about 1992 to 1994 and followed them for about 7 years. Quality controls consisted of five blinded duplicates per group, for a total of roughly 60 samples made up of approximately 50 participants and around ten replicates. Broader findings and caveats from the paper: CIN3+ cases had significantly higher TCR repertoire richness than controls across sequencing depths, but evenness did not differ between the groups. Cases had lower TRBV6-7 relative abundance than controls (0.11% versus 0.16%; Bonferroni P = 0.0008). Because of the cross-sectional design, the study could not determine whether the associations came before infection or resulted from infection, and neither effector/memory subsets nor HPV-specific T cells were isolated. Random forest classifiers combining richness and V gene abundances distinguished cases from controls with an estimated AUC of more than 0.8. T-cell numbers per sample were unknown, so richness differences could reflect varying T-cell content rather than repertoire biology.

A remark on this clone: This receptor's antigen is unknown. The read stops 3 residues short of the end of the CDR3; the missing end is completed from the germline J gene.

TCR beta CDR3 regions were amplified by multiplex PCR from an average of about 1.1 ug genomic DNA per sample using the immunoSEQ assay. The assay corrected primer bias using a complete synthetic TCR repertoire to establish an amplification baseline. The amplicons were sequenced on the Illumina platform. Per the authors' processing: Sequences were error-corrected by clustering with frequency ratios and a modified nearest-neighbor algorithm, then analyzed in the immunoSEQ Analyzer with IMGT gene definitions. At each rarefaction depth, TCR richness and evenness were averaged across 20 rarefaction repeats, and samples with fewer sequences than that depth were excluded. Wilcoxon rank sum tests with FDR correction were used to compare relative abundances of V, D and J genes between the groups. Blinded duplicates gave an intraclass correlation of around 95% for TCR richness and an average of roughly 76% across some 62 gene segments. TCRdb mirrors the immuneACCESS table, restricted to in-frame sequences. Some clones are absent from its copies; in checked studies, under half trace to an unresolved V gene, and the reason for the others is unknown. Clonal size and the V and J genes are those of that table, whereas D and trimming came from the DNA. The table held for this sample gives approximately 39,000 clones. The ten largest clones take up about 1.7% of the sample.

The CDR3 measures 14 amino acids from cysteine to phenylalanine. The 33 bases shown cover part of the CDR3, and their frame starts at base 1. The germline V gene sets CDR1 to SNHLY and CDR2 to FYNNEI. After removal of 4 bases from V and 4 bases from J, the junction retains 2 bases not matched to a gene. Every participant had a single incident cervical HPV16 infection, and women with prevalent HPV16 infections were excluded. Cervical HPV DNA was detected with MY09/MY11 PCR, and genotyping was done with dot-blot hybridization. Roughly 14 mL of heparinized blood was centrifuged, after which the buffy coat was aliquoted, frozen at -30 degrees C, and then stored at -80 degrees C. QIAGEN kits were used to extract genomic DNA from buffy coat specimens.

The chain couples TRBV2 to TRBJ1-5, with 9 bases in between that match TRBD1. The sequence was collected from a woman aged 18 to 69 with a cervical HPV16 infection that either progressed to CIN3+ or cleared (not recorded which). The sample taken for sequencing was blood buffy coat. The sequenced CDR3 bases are TGTGCCAGCAGTGGGACAGGGGAAAATCAGCCC. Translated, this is CASSGTGENQP. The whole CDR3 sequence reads CASSGTGENQPQHF.